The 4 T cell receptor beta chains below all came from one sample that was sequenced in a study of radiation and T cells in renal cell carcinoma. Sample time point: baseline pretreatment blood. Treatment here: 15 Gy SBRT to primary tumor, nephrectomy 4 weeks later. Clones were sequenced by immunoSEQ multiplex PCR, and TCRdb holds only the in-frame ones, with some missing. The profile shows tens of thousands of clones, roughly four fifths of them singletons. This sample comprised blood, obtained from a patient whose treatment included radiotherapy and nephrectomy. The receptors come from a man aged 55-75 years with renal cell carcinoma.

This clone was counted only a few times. The CDR3 protein is CASRSFRGQGRTYEQYF. Written as DNA, the CDR3 is TGTGCCAGCAGATCCTTCCGAGGACAGGGAAGAACCTACGAGCAGTACTTC. The V and J genes are TRBV28 and TRBJ2-7, with 8 nucleotides matching TRBD1. The V gene end was trimmed by 6 bases and the J gene end by 2 bases; junction bases not matched to a gene: 15. This CDR3 spans 17 amino acids. Per the germline V gene, CDR1 is MDHEN and CDR2 is SYDVKM.

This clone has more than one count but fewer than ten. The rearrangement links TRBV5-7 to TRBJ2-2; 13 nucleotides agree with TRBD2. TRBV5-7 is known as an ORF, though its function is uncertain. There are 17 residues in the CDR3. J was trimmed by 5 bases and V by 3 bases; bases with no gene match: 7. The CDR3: CASSSAGLAGDTGELFF. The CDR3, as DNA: TGTGCCAGCAGCTCGGCAGGACTAGCGGGAGATACCGGGGAGCTGTTTTTT.

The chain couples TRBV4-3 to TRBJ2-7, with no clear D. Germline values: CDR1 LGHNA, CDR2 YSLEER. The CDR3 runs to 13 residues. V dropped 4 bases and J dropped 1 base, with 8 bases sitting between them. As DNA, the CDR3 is TGCGCCAGCAGCCCCTCTGGGTCCTACGAGCAGTACTTC. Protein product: CASSPSGSYEQYF.

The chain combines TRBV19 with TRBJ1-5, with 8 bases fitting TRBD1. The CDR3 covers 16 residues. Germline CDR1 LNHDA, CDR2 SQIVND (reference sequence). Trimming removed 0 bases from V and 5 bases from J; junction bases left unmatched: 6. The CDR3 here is CASSIEGGTGDQPQHF. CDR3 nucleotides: TGTGCCAGTAGTATAGAAGGCGGGACAGGTGATCAGCCCCAGCATTTT. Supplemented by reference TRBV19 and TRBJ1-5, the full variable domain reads DGGITQSPKYLFRKEGQNVTLSCEQNLNHDAMYWYRQDPGQGLRLIYYSQIVNDFQKGDIAEGYSVSREKKESFPLTVTSAQKNPTAFYLCASSIEGGTGDQPQHFGDGTRLSIL.